Sequencing of this T cell receptor beta chain was carried out in a study of T-cell memory formation after mild COVID-19. Study observations and caveats: Clones contracting across day 15 to 85 had a balanced CD4/CD8 profile; later expanding clones leaned CD4+. Mostly located in CM and EM were contracting CD4+ clones, with contracting CD8+ clones located in EMRA. Several responding clones turned up in pre-infection memory, indicating that cross-reactive memory may have taken part.

Comments on this clonotype: Its antigen is unknown.

CDR3 length: 15 amino acids. V gave up 0 bases and J gave up 9 bases, with 13 bases separating them. The V gene's germline CDR1 is SGDLS and CDR2 YYNGEE. 5'RACE with constant-segment primers built TCRalpha and TCRbeta cDNA libraries with UMIs. One entry per CDR3 protein results from TCRdb running MiXCR on the 5' RACE reads. In the table there are about 430,000 distinct CDR3 sequences, around 24% of which are singletons. This chain connects TRBV9 to TRBJ1-6; the D gene is possibly TRBD1 (5 bases). The sample comprised PBMCs or a T cell subset sorted from them (not recorded which). This clonotype was sampled from an adult woman who had mild COVID-19 (a few samples of this study predate the infection). Cell type and time point are not known. CDR3 sequence reads: CASSVAPGQSSPLHF. The DNA for the CDR3 is TGTGCCAGCAGCGTAGCGCCAGGGCAATCTTCACCCCTCCACTTT.